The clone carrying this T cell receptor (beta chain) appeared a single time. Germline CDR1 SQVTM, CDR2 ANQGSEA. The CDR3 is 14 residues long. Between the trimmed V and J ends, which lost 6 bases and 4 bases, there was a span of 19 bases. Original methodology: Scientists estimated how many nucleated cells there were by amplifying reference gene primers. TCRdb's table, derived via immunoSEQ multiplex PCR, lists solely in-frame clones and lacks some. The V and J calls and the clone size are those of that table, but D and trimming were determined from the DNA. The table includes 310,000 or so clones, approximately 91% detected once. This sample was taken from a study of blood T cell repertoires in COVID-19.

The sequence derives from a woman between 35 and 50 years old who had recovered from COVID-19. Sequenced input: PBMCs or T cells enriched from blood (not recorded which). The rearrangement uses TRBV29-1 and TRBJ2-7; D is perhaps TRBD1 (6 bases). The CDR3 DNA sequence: TGCAGCGTGGAAACAGGGAAGCACTCATACGAGCAGTACTTC. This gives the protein CSVETGKHSYEQYF.